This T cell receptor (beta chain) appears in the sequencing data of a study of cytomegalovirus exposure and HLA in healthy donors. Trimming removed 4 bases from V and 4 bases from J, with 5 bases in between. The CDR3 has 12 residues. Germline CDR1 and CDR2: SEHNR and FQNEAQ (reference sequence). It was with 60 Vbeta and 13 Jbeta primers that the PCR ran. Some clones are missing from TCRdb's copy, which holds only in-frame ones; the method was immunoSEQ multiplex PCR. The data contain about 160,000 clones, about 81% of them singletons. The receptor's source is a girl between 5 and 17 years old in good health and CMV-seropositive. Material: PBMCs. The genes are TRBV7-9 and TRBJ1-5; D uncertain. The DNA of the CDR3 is TGTGCCAGCAGCTCCGTTAATCAGCCCCAGCATTTT. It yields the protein CASSSVNQPQHF.